This is a list of T cell receptor beta chains from one sample in a study of B cell selection in AIRE deficiency. Measured with immunoSEQ multiplex PCR; TCRdb has only the in-frame clones, and not every one. The sample shows 20,000 to 25,000 clones, around 97% of them seen only once. The sample consisted of conventional CD4+ T cells sorted from PBMCs. The receptor source for this set is a human donor with AIRE deficiency. Both conserved end residues are part of each CDR3. Each record gives: J gene, D gene, clone size, V gene, CDR3 DNA, CDR3 protein. D genes are given only for firm matches. Rows give clone size only sometimes, using once, few, many, or a class for an expanded clone.

J: TRBJ2-1
D: .
size: .
V: TRBV7-2
DNA: TGTGCCAGCAGCTTAGATACGAGGTACAAGCAGTTCTTC
CDR3: CASSLDTRYKQFF

J: TRBJ1-4
D: .
size: .
V: TRBV4-1
DNA: TGCGCCAGCAGCCAATGGAGGGAGTGGGCGAAAAAACTGTTTTTT
CDR3: CASSQWREWAKKLFF

J: TRBJ1-4
D: TRBD1
size: .
V: TRBV18
DNA: TGTGCCAGCTCACCACGACGGGGACAGGGGGGTGAAAAACTGTTTTTT
CDR3: CASSPRRGQGGEKLFF

J: TRBJ1-1
D: .
size: .
V: TRBV9
DNA: TGTGCCAGCAGCGCAACAGGGACCCCAGGGAACACTGAAGCTTTCTTT
CDR3: CASSATGTPGNTEAFF

J: TRBJ2-2
D: .
size: once
V: TRBV7-8
DNA: TGTGCCAGCACCCCCCGAGGGGGCACCGGGGAGCTGTTTTTT
CDR3: CASTPRGGTGELFF

J: TRBJ2-5
D: TRBD2
size: .
V: TRBV10-3
DNA: TGTGCCATCAGTGAGAGAGGGACTAGCGGGAGGCTTTCAGGGGAGACCCAGTACTTC
CDR3: CAISERGTSGRLSGETQYF

J: TRBJ2-6
D: .
size: .
V: TRBV7-2
DNA: TGTGCCAGCAGCGTGCAGGGTTATGGGGCCAACGTCCTGACTTTC
CDR3: CASSVQGYGANVLTF

J: TRBJ1-2
D: .
size: .
V: TRBV6-1
DNA: TGTGCCAGCAGTGATCGCTACGGGGCAGGCACCTATGGCTACACCTTC
CDR3: CASSDRYGAGTYGYTF

J: TRBJ2-7
D: TRBD2
size: .
V: TRBV4-3
DNA: TGCGCCAGCAGCCCGACGGGACTAGCGGGCTTCTACGAGCAGTACTTC
CDR3: CASSPTGLAGFYEQYF

J: TRBJ2-1
D: TRBD2
size: .
V: TRBV9
DNA: TGTGCCAGCAGCTCCCTAGCGGGGATCTACAATGAGCAGTTCTTC
CDR3: CASSSLAGIYNEQFF

J: TRBJ2-7
D: TRBD2
size: .
V: TRBV9
DNA: TGTGCCAGCAGCGTAGAGGGACTAGCGGGTTACGAGCAGTACTTC
CDR3: CASSVEGLAGYEQYF

J: TRBJ1-1
D: .
size: .
V: TRBV2
DNA: TGTGCCAGCAGGGGGGGAGGACAGAACACTGAAGCTTTCTTT
CDR3: CASRGGGQNTEAFF

J: TRBJ1-3
D: .
size: .
V: TRBV10-3
DNA: TGTGCCACCCTCGCTCAGGCTGGAAACACCATATATTTT
CDR3: CATLAQAGNTIYF

J: TRBJ2-1
D: TRBD1
size: once
V: TRBV29-1
DNA: TGCAGCGTAAGGCAGGGGGCTAGTTGGGAGCAGTTCTTC
CDR3: CSVRQGASWEQFF

J: TRBJ2-1
D: TRBD2
size: .
V: TRBV4-2
DNA: TGTGCCAGCAGCCAGGCAAGCGGGAGGGCCAATGAGCAGTTCTTC
CDR3: CASSQASGRANEQFF

J: TRBJ1-5
D: TRBD1
size: .
V: TRBV11-2
DNA: TGTGCCAGCAGCTCCCGGACAGGGCAGAATCAGCCCCAGCATTTT
CDR3: CASSSRTGQNQPQHF

J: TRBJ2-7
D: TRBD1
size: .
V: TRBV28
DNA: TGTGCCATGAGCAGGGGGAACTCCTACGAGCAGTACTTC
CDR3: CAMSRGNSYEQYF

J: TRBJ2-3
D: .
size: .
V: TRBV20-1
DNA: TGCAGGGCTAGCAGAACAGATACGCAGTATTTT
CDR3: CRASRTDTQYF